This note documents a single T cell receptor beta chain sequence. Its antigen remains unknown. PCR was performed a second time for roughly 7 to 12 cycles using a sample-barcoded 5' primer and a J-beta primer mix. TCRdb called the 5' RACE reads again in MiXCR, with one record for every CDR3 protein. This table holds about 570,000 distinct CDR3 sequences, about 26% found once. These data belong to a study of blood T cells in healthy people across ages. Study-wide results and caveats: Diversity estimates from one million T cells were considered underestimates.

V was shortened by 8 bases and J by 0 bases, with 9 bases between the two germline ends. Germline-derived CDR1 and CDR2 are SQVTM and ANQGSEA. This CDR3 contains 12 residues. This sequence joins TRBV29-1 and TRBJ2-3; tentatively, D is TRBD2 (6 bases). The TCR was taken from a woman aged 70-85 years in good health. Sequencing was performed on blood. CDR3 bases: TGCAGCTGGCGGGGCAGCACAGATACGCAGTATTTT. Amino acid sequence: CSWRGSTDTQYF.